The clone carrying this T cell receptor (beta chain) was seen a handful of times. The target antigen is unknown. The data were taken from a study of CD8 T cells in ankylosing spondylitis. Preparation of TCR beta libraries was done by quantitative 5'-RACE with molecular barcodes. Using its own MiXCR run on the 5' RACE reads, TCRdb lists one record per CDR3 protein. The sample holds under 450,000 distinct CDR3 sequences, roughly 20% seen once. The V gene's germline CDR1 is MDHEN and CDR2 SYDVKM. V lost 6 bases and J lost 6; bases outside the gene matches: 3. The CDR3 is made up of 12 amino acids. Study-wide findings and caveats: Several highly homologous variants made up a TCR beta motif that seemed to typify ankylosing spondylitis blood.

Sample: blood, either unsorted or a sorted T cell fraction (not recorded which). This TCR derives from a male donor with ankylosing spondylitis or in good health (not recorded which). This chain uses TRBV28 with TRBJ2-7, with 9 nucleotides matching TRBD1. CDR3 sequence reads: CASRMDRGEQYF. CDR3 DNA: TGTGCCAGCAGGATGGACAGGGGCGAGCAGTACTTC.